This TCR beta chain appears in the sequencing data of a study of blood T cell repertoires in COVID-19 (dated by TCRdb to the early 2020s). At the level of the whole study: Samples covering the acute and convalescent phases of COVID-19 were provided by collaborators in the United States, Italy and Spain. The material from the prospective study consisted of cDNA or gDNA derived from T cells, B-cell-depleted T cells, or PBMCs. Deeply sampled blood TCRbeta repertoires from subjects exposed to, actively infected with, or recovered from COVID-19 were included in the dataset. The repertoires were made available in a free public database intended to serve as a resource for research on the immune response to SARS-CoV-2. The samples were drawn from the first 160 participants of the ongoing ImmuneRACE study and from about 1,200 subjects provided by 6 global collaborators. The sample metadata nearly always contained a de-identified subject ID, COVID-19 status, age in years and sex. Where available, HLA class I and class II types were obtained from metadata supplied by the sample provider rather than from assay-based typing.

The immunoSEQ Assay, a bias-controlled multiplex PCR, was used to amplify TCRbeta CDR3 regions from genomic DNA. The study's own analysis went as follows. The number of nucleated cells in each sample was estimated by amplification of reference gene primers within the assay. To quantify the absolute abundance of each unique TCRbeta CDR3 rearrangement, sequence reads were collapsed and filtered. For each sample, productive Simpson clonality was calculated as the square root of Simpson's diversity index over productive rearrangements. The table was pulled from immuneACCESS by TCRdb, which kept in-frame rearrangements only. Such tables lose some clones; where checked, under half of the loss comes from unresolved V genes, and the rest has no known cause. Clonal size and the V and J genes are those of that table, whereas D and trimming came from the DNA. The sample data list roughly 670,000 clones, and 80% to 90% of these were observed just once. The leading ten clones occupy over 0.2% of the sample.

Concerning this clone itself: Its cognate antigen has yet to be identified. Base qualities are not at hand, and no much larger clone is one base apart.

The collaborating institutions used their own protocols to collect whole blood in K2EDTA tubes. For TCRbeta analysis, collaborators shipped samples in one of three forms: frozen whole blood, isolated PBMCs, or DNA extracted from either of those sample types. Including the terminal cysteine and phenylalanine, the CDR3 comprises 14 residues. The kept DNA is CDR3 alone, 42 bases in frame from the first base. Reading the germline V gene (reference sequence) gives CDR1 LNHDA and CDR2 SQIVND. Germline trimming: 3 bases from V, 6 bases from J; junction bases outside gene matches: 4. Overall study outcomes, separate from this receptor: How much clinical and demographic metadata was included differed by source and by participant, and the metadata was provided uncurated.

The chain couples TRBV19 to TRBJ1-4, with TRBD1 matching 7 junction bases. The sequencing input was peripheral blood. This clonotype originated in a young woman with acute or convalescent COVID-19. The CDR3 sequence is CASSIYGQDEKLFF. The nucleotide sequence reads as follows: TGTGCCAGTAGTATCTACGGACAGGATGAAAAACTGTTTTTT.